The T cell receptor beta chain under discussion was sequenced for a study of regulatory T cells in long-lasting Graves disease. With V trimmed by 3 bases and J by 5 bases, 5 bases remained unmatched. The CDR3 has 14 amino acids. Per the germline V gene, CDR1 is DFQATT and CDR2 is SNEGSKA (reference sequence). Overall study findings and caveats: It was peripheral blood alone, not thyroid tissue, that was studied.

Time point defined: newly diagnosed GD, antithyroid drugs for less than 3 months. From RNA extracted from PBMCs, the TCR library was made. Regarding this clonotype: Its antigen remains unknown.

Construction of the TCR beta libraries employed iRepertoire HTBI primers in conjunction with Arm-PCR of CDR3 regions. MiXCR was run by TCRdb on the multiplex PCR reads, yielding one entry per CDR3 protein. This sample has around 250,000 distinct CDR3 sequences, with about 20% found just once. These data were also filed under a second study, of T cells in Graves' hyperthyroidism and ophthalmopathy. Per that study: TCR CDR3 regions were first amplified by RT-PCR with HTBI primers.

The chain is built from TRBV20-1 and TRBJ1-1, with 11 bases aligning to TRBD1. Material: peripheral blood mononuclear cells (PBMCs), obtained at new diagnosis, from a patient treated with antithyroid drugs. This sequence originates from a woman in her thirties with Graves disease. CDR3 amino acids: CSARGQGEGTEAFF. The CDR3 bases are TGCAGTGCTAGGGGACAGGGGGAGGGGACTGAAGCTTTCTTT.